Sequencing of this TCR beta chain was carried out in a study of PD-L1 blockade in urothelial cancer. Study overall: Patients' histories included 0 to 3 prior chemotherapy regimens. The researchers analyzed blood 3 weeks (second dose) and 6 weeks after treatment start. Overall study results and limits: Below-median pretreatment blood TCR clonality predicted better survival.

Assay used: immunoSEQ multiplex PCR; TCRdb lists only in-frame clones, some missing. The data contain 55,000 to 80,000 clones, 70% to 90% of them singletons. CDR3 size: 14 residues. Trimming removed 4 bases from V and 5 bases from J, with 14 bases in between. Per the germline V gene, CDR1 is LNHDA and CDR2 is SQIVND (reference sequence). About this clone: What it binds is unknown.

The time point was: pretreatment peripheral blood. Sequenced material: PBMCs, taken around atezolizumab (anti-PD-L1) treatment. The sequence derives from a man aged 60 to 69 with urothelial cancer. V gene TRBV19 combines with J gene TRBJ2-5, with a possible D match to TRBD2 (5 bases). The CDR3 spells CASSTGLQWETQYF. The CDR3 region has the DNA TGTGCCAGTAGTACCGGACTCCAATGGGAGACCCAGTACTTC.